This passage covers 19 T cell receptor beta chains from one sample sequenced in a study of human T cells and chemical hapten exposure. Indicated time point: pre-sensitization, week 0. Noted treatment: therapeutic diphenylcyclopropenone sensitization with weekly scalp DPC. Each CDR3 protein gets one entry after TCRdb re-called the RACE reads with MiXCR. This repertoire shows approximately 260,000 distinct CDR3 sequences, about 9% found once; its top ten account for about 2.1%. Specimen: whole blood, collected in connection with sensitization to the hapten diphenylcyclopropenone (DPC). Source of these receptors: a middle-aged woman with alopecia areata. Some clones in this sample may be carry-over from other donors' samples.

Only a few counts were recorded for this clonotype. The chain recombines TRBV5-1 with TRBJ1-3; tentatively, D is TRBD1 (5 bases). The CDR3 length is 15 residues. V was shortened by 4 bases and J by 0 bases, with 11 bases between the two germline ends. Per the germline V gene, CDR1 is SGHRS and CDR2 is YFSETQ. The CDR3: CASSGGSSSGNTIYF. The CDR3 region has the DNA TGCGCCAGCAGCGGGGGTTCGAGCTCTGGAAACACCATATATTTT.

This clonotype was seen only a few times. This chain connects TRBV6-2 or TRBV6-3 to TRBJ2-7; no definite D call. CDR1 MNHEY and CDR2 SVGEGT come from the germline V gene. The CDR3 spans 12 residues. V lost 4 bases to trimming and J lost 3 bases, with 7 bases between them. This CDR3 reads CASSSGYYEQYF. The CDR3 DNA follows: TGTGCCAGCAGTTCGGGCTACTACGAGCAGTACTTC.

The genes are TRBV4-1 and TRBJ2-5, with 13 positions matching TRBD2. In germline, CDR1 is MGHRA, CDR2 YSYEKL. The junction had 9 bases not matched to a gene; V was cut back by 0 bases and J by 5 bases. The CDR3 has 18 residues. The CDR3 nucleotides are TGCGCCAGCAGCCAAGATCCCCCAGGACTAGCGGGAGACGAGACCCAGTACTTC. Its translation: CASSQDPPGLAGDETQYF.

The genes are TRBV29-1 and TRBJ2-7; 8 bases fit TRBD2. The CDR3 is 12 amino acids. Trimming at V came to 7 bases and at J to 0 bases, leaving 2 bases not matched to a gene. Per the germline V gene, CDR1 is SQVTM and CDR2 is ANQGSEA. The CDR3, as DNA: TGCAGCGCCGGGACTAGCTCCTACGAGCAGTACTTC. Protein sequence: CSAGTSSYEQYF.

Many counts were recorded for this clonotype. J is TRBJ2-2 and V is TRBV4-3; D not certain. Germline V gene sequence: CDR1 LGHNA, CDR2 YSLEER. V lost 4 bases and J 7 bases, leaving 10 bases between the germline ends. The CDR3 is made up of 13 amino acids. DNA for the CDR3: TGCGCCAGCAGCCCGGTCGCCTTCGGGGAGCTGTTTTTT. The encoded protein is CASSPVAFGELFF.

The chain has TRBV28 and TRBJ1-6; 11 bases match TRBD1. Losses at the gene ends were 6 bases for V and 6 bases for J; bases not matched to a gene: 7. Germline V gives CDR1 MDHEN, CDR2 SYDVKM. The CDR3 loop spans 16 amino acids. In DNA, the CDR3 is TGTGCCAGCAGCTATGGGACAGGGGGAACTAATTCACCCCTCCACTTT. The encoded protein is CASSYGTGGTNSPLHF.

The table lists this clonotype with many counts. The rearrangement uses TRBV7-2 and TRBJ2-3; TRBD2 matches 12 bases. V lost 4 bases, J lost 1 base, and 6 bases stayed unmatched. This CDR3 is 17 amino acids long. The germline V gene encodes CDR1 SGHTA and CDR2 FQGNSA. CDR3 amino acids: CASSYRLAGARTDTQYF. CDR3 coding DNA: TGTGCCAGCAGCTACCGACTAGCGGGAGCGCGCACAGATACGCAGTATTTT.

This clonotype has more than one count but fewer than ten. The gene calls are TRBV9 and TRBJ2-2, with TRBD2 matching 9 bases. V was clipped by 2 bases and J by 7 bases; unmatched bases: 6. The V gene's germline CDR1 is SGDLS and CDR2 YYNGEE. The CDR3 runs to 15 residues. CDR3 sequence (DNA): TGTGCCAGCAGCGTTAGCGGGAGCCGTGACGGGGAGCTGTTTTTT. The encoded protein is CASSVSGSRDGELFF.

The chain uses TRBV10-3 and TRBJ2-3; 8 nucleotides line up with TRBD1. Losses at the gene ends were 7 bases for V and 5 bases for J; bases not matched to a gene: 8. The CDR3 covers 14 residues. Germline V gives CDR1 ENHRY, CDR2 SYGVKD. In DNA, the CDR3 is TGTGCCATCAAAAAGGACAGGGAAGGAGATACGCAGTATTTT. It specifies CAIKKDREGDTQYF.

This clonotype was recorded at least ten times. The rearrangement uses TRBV29-1 and TRBJ2-3; TRBD1 aligns across 7 bases. Losses at the gene ends were 7 bases for V and 3 bases for J; bases not matched to a gene: 13. The CDR3 has 15 amino acids. Germline V CDR1 and CDR2: SQVTM, ANQGSEA. This CDR3 reads CSAIDDRVATDTQYF. CDR3 nucleotides: TGCAGCGCTATAGACGACAGGGTGGCGACAGATACGCAGTATTTT.

This chain connects TRBV6-2 or TRBV6-3 to TRBJ2-1; 9 bases are shared with TRBD1. The V segment lost 5 bases and the J segment 5 bases; nucleotides outside the gene matches: 4. There are 14 residues in the CDR3. Germline lookup yields CDR1 MNHEY and CDR2 SVGEGT. This chain's CDR3 is CASSRDRADNEQFF. CDR3 nucleotides: TGTGCCAGCAGTCGGGACAGGGCTGACAATGAGCAGTTCTTC.

This clonotype was recorded a few times. The chain carries TRBV20-1 and TRBJ1-2; TRBD1 aligns across 8 bases. The CDR3 runs 14 residues. The V and J ends lost 0 bases and 5 bases, in that order; junction bases with no gene match: 5. Germline CDR1 reads DFQATT; CDR2 reads SNEGSKA (reference sequence). CDR3 protein: CSARDTGGGYGYTF. For the CDR3, the DNA is TGCAGTGCTAGAGACACAGGGGGAGGGTATGGCTACACCTTC.

The chain recombines TRBV20-1 with TRBJ2-1; 8 bases map to TRBD2. CDR1 is DFQATT and CDR2 is SNEGSKA in the germline V gene (reference sequence). This CDR3 contains 15 residues. The ends lost 3 bases at V and 3 bases at J; junction bases unmatched: 7. CDR3 region: CSASGRGALYNEQFF. CDR3 in DNA: TGCAGTGCTAGCGGGAGGGGGGCGCTCTACAATGAGCAGTTCTTC.

This clonotype was counted ten times or more. J is TRBJ2-1 and V is TRBV7-2; D is unresolved. V was trimmed by 5 bases and J by 12 bases, leaving 14 bases between them. The CDR3 covers 12 residues. The germline gives CDR1 SGHTA, CDR2 FQGNSA. The CDR3 DNA is TGTGCCAGCAGCCCACGTGTAAGGTCGCAGTTCTTC. Amino acid sequence: CASSPRVRSQFF.

The chain combines TRBV4-3 with TRBJ2-1; D is ambiguous. Looked up from germline, CDR1 is LGHNA and CDR2 is YSLEER. The V end lost 0 bases, the J end lost 2 bases, and 11 bases lay between the germline ends. CDR3 length: 16 residues. The CDR3 loop reads CASSQDLATTYNEQFF. CDR3 in DNA: TGCGCCAGCAGCCAAGATTTAGCTACTACCTACAATGAGCAGTTCTTC.

The chain has TRBV11-2 and TRBJ2-1, with D maybe TRBD2 (6 bases). Trimming stripped 6 bases from V and 7 bases from J, with 22 bases between. There are 16 residues in the CDR3. Germline loops: CDR1 SGHAT, CDR2 FQNNGV. CDR3 nucleotide sequence: TGTGCCAGCAGACCCGGAGGGCCTTTGTTTGTGAATGAGCAGTTCTTC. Protein product: CASRPGGPLFVNEQFF.

The J gene is TRBJ2-3, the V gene TRBV6-1; D not certain. Germline V lookup: CDR1 MNHNS, CDR2 SASEGT. Trimming took 0 bases from V and 12 from J, leaving 7 bases between them. This CDR3 spans 11 amino acids. In DNA, the CDR3 is TGTGCCAGCAGTGAAGCCCCGGCCCAGTATTTT. Protein: CASSEAPAQYF.

This clonotype was seen only a few times. The J gene is TRBJ2-7, the V gene TRBV28, with 9 bases lining up with TRBD2. J lost 5 bases, V lost 2 bases, and 4 bases had no gene match. Germline V CDR1 and CDR2: MDHEN, SYDVKM. CDR3 length equals 14 residues. For the CDR3, the DNA is TGTGCCAGCAGTTTAGCGGGAGGGCCCCACGAGCAGTACTTC. Residues: CASSLAGGPHEQYF.

This clonotype was seen repeatedly, ten times or more. This rearrangement joins TRBV4-2 to TRBJ2-3; 13 bases are a match to TRBD2. This CDR3 region has 16 residues. CDR1 is LGHNA, CDR2 YNFKEQ, per germline. V trimming: 4 bases; J trimming: 1 base; junction bases outside the gene matches: 2. The chain's CDR3 is CASSPGLAGGTDTQYF. In DNA form, the CDR3 reads TGTGCCAGCAGCCCTGGACTAGCGGGAGGCACAGATACGCAGTATTTT.